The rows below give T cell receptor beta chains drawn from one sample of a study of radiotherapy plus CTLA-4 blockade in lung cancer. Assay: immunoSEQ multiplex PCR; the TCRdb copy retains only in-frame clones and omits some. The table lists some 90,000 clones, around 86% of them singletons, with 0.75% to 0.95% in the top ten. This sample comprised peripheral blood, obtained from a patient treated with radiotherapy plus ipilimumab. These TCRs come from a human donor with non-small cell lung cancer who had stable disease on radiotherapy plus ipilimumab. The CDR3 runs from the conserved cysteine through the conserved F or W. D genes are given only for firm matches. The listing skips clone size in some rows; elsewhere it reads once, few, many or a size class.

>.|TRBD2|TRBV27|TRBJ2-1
TGTGCCTGCCGGACTAGCGGGGCCTTCGGGGAGCAGTTCTTC
CACRTSGAFGEQFF
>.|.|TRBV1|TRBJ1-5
TGCACCAGCAGCCAAGGGAAGGAGACAATTAGCAATCAGCCCCAGCATTTT
CTSSQGKETISNQPQHF
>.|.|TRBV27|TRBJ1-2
TGTGCCAGCAGTACGAGTACGGGTGGCTACACCTTC
CASSTSTGGYTF
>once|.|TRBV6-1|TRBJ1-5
TGTGCCAGCGTGGACTCGGGCAATCAGCCCCAGCATTTT
CASVDSGNQPQHF
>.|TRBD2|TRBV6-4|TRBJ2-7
TGTGCCAGCAGTGACACGCCAATAGCGGGGTTACTCTACGAGCAGTACTTC
CASSDTPIAGLLYEQYF
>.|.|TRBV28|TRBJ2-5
TGTGCCAGCAGTCCCCACGAAGGGCGATCGGAGACCCAGTACTTC
CASSPHEGRSETQYF
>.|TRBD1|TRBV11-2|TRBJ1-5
TGTGCCAGCAGCCCACAGGGGAATCAGCCCCAGCATTTT
CASSPQGNQPQHF
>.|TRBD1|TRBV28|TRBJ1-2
TGTGCCAGCAGTTCCCCAGGGGGGAACTATGGCTACACCTTC
CASSSPGGNYGYTF
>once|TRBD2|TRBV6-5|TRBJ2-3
TGTGCCAGCAGTTATCGGGGGGTCGGAATCACAGATACGCAGTATTTT
CASSYRGVGITDTQYF
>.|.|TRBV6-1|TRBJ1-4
TGTGCCAGCAGCCAGCTTAATGAAAAACTGTTTTTT
CASSQLNEKLFF
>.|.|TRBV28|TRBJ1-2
TGTGCCAGCAGCACAGGGTTCGGCTACACCTTC
CASSTGFGYTF
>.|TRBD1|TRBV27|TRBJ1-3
TGTGCCAGCAGTCCCGGAAGGGGGCGAGGAAACACCATATATTTT
CASSPGRGRGNTIYF
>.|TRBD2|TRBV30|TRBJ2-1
TGTGCCTGGAGTGGGGTGCTAGCGGGGGGGCTGTCCTACAATGAGCAGTTCTTC
CAWSGVLAGGLSYNEQFF
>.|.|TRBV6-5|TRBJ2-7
TGTGCCAGCAGGGACGAAGCCTCATCCCACGAGCAGTACTTC
CASRDEASSHEQYF
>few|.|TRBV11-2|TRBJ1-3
TGTGCCAGCAGCTTGGGACACGTTGGAAACACCATATATTTT
CASSLGHVGNTIYF
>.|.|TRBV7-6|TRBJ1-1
TGTGCCAGCAGCTTAGGACTAACAGGGCCTGAAGCTTTCTTT
CASSLGLTGPEAFF
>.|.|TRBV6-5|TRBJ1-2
TGTGCCAGCCCTGATGGCTACACCTTC
CASPDGYTF
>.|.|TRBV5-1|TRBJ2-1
TGCGCCAGCAGCTTGCCGGGGTTCTCCTACAATGAGCAGTTCTTC
CASSLPGFSYNEQFF
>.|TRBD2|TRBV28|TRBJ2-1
TGTGCCAGCAGTCCGGACCCGGGACTAGCGGGAGGAAATGAGCAGTTCTTC
CASSPDPGLAGGNEQFF
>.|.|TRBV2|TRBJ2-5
TGTGCCAGCAGGGACCCGGGCACAAAAGAGACCCAGTACTTC
CASRDPGTKETQYF
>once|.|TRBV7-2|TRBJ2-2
TGTGCCAGCAGCTTAGACAGTTTCACCGGGGAGCTGTTTTTT
CASSLDSFTGELFF
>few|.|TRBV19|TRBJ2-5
TGTGCCAGTAGCCCCGCCCGATCGCCAGGAGAGACCCAGTACTTC
CASSPARSPGETQYF
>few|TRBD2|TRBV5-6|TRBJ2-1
TGTGCCAGCAGCCTTACTAGCGGGGGGGCCTACAATGAGCAGTTCTTC
CASSLTSGGAYNEQFF
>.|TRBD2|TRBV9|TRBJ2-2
TGTGCCAGCAGCGCGGGGGGACTAGCGTTTACCGGGGAGCTGTTTTTT
CASSAGGLAFTGELFF
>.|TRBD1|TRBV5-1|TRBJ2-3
TGCGCCAGCAGCTTGGGGACTTGGCCGGGACAGGGGTCGTCAGATACGCAGTATTTT
CASSLGTWPGQGSSDTQYF
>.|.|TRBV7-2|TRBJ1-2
TGTGCCAGCACCTTGGACGGGAGGTACTATGGCTACACCTTC
CASTLDGRYYGYTF
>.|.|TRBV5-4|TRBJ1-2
TGTGCCAGCAGCTTGGGGTCCGGGGTCCAACTAGGCGGCTACACCTTC
CASSLGSGVQLGGYTF
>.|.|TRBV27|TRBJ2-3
TGTGCCAGCAGTTGGCGGGGTACTAGCACAGATACGCAGTATTTT
CASSWRGTSTDTQYF
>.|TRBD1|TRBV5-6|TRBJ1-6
TGTGCCAGCAGAAGCGGACAGGGGGCGAATTCACCCCTCCACTTT
CASRSGQGANSPLHF
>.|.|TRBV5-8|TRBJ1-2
TGTGCCAGCAGTTTCCGCCGGGGGGGCTACACCTTC
CASSFRRGGYTF
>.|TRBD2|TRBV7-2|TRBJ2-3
TGTGCCAGCAGCTCGGGGGGGCAGAAAACAGATACGCAGTATTTT
CASSSGGQKTDTQYF
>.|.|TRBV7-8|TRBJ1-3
TGTGCCAGCAGCTTAGTGCCCATGGGAAACACCATATATTTT
CASSLVPMGNTIYF
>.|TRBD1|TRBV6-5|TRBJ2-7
TGTGCCAGCAGTGACAGGGTTTACGAGCAGTACTTC
CASSDRVYEQYF
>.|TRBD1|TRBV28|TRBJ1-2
TGTGCCAGCAGTTCCCTCGCTGGGGACAGCCTCTATGGCTACACCTTC
CASSSLAGDSLYGYTF
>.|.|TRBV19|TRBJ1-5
TGTGCCAGTAGTAGACGGGGGATCAATCAGCCCCAGCATTTT
CASSRRGINQPQHF
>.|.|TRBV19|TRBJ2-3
TGTGCCAGTAGTATAGGGGGGGGCCCAGATACGCAGTATTTT
CASSIGGGPDTQYF
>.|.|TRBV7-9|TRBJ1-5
TGTGCCAGCAGCTTAGGGCAGGCGGGTCAGCCCCAGCATTTT
CASSLGQAGQPQHF
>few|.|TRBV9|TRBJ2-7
TGTGCCAGCAGCGTAGGCGGGGGCGGGTACGAGCAGTACTTC
CASSVGGGGYEQYF
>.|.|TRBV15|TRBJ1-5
TGTGCCACCAGCGGAAGAAAGGGGCAATGGCAGCCCCAGCATTTT
CATSGRKGQWQPQHF
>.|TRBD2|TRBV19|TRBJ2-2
TGTGCCAGTAGTATCCCCTTGCTCTCGGGGGGATACACCGGGGAGCTGTTTTTT
CASSIPLLSGGYTGELFF
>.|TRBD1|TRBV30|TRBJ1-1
TGTGCCTGGAGCTCGACAGGGAAAGGAAACACTGAAGCTTTCTTT
CAWSSTGKGNTEAFF
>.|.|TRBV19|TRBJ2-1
TGTGCCAGTAGTCCGCTACGGGGGGCCGACAATGAGCAGTTCTTC
CASSPLRGADNEQFF
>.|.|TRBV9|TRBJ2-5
TGTGCCAGCAGCGTTTCGCAGGGACAAGAGACCCAGTACTTC
CASSVSQGQETQYF
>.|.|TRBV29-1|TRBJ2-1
TGCAGCGTTGATAATGCTGTAGGCAATGAGCAGTTCTTC
CSVDNAVGNEQFF
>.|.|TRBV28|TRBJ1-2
TGTGCCAGCAGTTTATCGCCAGTGAACTATGGCTACACCTTC
CASSLSPVNYGYTF